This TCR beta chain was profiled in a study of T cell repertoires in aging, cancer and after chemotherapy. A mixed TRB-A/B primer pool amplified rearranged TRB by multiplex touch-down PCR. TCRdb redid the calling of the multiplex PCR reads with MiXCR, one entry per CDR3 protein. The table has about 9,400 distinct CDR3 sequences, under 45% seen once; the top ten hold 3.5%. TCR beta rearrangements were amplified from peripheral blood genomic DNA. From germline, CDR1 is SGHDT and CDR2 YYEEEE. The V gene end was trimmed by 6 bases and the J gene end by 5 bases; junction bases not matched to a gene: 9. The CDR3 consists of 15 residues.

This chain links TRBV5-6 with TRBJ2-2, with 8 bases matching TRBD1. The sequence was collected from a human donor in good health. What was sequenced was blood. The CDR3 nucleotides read TGTGCCAGCACCCTAGGACAGGGCAGGACCGGGGAGCTGTTTTTT. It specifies CASTLGQGRTGELFF.